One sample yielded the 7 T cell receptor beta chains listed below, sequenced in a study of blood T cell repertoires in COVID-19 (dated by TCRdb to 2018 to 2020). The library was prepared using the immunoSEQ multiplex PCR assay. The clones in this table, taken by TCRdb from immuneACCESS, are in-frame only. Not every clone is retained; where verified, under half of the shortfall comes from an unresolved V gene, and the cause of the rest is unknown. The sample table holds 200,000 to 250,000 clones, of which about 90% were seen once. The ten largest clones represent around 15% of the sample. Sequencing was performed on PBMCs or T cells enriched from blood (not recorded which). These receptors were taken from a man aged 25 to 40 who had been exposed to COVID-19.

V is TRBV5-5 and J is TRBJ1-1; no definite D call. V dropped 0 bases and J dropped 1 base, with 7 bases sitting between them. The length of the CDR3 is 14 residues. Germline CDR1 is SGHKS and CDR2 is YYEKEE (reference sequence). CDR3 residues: CASSLDVRNTEAFF. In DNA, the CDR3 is TGTGCCAGCAGCTTGGATGTCAGGAACACTGAAGCTTTCTTT.

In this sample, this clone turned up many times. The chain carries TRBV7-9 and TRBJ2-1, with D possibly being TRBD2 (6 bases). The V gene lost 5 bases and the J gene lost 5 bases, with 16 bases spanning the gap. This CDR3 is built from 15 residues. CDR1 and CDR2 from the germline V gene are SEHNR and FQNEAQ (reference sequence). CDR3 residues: CASSPPVGGDNEQFF. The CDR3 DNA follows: TGTGCCAGCAGCCCACCCGTTGGCGGGGACAATGAGCAGTTCTTC.

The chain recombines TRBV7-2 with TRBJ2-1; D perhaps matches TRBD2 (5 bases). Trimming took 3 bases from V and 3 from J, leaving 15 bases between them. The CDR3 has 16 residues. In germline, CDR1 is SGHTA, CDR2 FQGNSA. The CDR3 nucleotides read TGTGCCAGCAGCTTTCCCGGGGTAACCGACTACAATGAGCAGTTCTTC. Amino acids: CASSFPGVTDYNEQFF.

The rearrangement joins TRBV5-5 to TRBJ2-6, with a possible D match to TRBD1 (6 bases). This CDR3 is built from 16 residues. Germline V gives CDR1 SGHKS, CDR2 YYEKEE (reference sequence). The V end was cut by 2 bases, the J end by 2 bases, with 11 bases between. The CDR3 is CASSFETGTGANVLTF. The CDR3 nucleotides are TGTGCCAGCAGCTTCGAAACAGGGACTGGGGCCAACGTCCTGACTTTC.

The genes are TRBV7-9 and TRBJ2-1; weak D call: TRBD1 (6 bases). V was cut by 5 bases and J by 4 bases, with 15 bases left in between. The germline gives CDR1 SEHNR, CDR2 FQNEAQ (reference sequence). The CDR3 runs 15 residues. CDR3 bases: TGTGCCAGCAGCCCACCGGGACAATTATACAATGAGCAGTTCTTC. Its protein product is CASSPPGQLYNEQFF.

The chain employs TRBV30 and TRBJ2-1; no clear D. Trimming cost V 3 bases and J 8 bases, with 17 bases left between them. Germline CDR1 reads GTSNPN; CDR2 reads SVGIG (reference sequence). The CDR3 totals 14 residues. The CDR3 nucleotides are TGTGCCTGGAGGAATCCTCAACTGTTGGATGAGCAGTTCTTC. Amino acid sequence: CAWRNPQLLDEQFF.

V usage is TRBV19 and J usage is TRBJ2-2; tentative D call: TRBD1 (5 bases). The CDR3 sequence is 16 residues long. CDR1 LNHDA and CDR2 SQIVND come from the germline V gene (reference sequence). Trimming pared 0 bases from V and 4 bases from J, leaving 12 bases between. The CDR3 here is CASSIDPGWGTGELFF. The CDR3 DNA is TGTGCCAGTAGTATAGATCCAGGGTGGGGCACCGGGGAGCTGTTTTTT.